This T cell receptor beta chain was sequenced for a study of T cells in Graves' hyperthyroidism and ophthalmopathy. Whole-study findings and limits: Stable hyperthyroidism and ophthalmopathy were separated using 13 V-J signatures. Clonotypes that were expanded in thyroid above 0.001 mostly appeared in blood too.

This clonotype has ten or more counts. Its antigen is undetermined. Disease lasting under 3 months, a NOSPECS grade of at least 4, and a Clinical Activity Score of at least 3 were features of the ophthalmopathy patients. The germline V gene has CDR1 SQVTM and CDR2 ANQGSEA. V was pared by 5 bases and J by 1 base, with 18 bases between. CDR3 length: 15 residues. Template material for amplifying TCR beta CDR3 regions consisted of RNA transcripts. In the first-round RT-PCR of the TCR CDR3, the HTBI primer set was used. MiXCR, run by TCRdb on the multiplex PCR reads, gives a single entry per CDR3 protein. Of under 250,000 distinct CDR3 sequences in the sample, around 25% were seen once.

The chain recombines TRBV29-1 with TRBJ2-7; unclear D gene. The sequenced sample consisted of blood. The TCR was taken from a woman aged 40-49 years with Graves' ophthalmopathy. CDR3: CSVIFRATDSYEQYF. The CDR3 bases are TGCAGCGTTATTTTTCGGGCGACGGATTCCTACGAGCAGTACTTC.